The 3 T cell receptor beta chains reported below all come from one sample, sequenced in a study of siplizumab effects on memory and regulatory T cells. The assay was immunoSEQ multiplex PCR, and TCRdb's table has in-frame clones only and misses some. The sample has nearly 85,000 clones, 85% to 95% seen once. The sample consisted of CD8+ T cells sorted from blood. The receptor set was obtained from a human donor in good health.

This clone came up once. This chain uses TRBV7-9 with TRBJ1-2; 7 bases are a match to TRBD1. Per germline, CDR1 SEHNR and CDR2 FQNEAQ (reference sequence). V gave up 1 base and J gave up 4 bases; unmatched junction bases: 3. The CDR3 totals 14 residues. CDR3 residues: CASSLVQGVYGYTF. In nucleotides, the CDR3 is TGTGCCAGCAGCTTAGTCCAGGGGGTCTATGGCTACACCTTC.

The chain employs TRBV4-1 and TRBJ2-1; a weak D match, TRBD2 (7 bases). Germline CDR1 reads MGHRA; CDR2 reads YSYEKL. V was pared by 0 bases and J by 7 bases, with 13 bases between. The CDR3 length is 15 residues. The CDR3 here is CASSQENREGNEQFF. DNA of the CDR3: TGCGCCAGCAGCCAAGAAAACAGGGAGGGGAATGAGCAGTTCTTC.

The chain links TRBV9 to TRBJ2-5; either TRBD1 or TRBD2 may supply D (5 bases each). The germline V and J ends were trimmed by 0 bases and 5 bases, with 17 bases remaining between them. The CDR3 contains 16 residues. The germline V gene has CDR1 SGDLS and CDR2 YYNGEE. Here the CDR3 DNA reads TGTGCCAGCAGCGTAGCTACGGGACCTGGCGGGGAGACCCAGTACTTC. This encodes CASSVATGPGGETQYF.